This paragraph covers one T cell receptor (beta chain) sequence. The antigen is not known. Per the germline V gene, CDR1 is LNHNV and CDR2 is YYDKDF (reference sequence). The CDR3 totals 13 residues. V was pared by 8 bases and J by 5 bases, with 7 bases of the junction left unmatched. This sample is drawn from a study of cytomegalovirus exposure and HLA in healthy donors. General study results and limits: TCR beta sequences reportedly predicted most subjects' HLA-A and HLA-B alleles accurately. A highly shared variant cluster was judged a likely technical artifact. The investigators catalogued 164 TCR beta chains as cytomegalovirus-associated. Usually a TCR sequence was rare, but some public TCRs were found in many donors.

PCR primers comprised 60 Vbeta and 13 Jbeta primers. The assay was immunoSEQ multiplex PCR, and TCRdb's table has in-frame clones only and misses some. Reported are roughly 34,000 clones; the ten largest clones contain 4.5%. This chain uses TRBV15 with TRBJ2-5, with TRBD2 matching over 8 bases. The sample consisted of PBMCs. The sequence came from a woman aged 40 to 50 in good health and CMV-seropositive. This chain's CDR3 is CATATIAGETQYF. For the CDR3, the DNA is TGTGCCACCGCGACAATAGCGGGGGAGACCCAGTACTTC.